The source of this T cell receptor beta chain is a study of graft-versus-host responses after intestinal transplantation. Background on the study: Every one of the recipients received anti-thymocyte globulin induction and afterwards took tacrolimus and steroids for roughly three years.

Assay used: immunoSEQ multiplex PCR; TCRdb lists only in-frame clones, some missing. Of about 93,000 clones listed, just under 95% are singletons. On this clone itself: Antigen specificity is unknown.

This CDR3 comprises 13 residues. Germline assignment: CDR1 SGHAT and CDR2 FQNNGV. V dropped 0 bases and J dropped 7 bases, with 7 bases sitting between them. Findings and limits, study-wide: Recipient-marrow GvH clones were detected, some having first appeared in ileum or blood. Where graft-donor T cell macrochimerism was present, patients had high graft-versus-host to host-versus-graft clonal ratios in allografts. Early post-transplant falls in HvG clones accompanied the peak levels of circulating GvH clones.

The input for sequencing was unstimulated CD8+ T cells sorted from spleen or lymph node cells, taken before intestinal transplant. This TCR derives from a human donor who received an intestinal transplant. The rearrangement joins TRBV11-2 to TRBJ2-1; D unresolved. CDR3 residues: CASSLDVRNEQFF. CDR3 nucleotides: TGTGCCAGCAGCTTAGATGTTCGGAATGAGCAGTTCTTC.